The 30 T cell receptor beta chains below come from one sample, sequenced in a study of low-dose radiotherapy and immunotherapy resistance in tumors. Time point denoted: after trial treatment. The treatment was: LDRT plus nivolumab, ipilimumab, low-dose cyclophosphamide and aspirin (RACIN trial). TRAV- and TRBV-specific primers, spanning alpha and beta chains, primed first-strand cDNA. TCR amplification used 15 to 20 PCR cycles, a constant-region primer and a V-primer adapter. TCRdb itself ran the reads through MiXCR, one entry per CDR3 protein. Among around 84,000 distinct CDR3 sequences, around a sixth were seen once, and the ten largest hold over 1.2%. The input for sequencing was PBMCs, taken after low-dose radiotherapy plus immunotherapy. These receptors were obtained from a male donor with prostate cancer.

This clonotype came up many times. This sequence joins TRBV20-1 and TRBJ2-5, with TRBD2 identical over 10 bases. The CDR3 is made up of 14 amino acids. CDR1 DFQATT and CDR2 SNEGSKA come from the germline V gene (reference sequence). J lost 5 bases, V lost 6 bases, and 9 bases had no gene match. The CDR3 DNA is TGCAGTGCCACCAACGCAGCGGGAGGGGAGACCCAGTACTTC. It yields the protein CSATNAAGGETQYF.

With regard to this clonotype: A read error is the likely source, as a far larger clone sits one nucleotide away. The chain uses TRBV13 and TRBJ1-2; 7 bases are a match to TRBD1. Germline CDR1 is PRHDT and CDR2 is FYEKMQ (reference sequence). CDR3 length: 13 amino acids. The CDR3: CASSLRQGDGYIF. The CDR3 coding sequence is TGTGCCAGCAGCCTCAGACAGGGTGACGGCTACATCTTC. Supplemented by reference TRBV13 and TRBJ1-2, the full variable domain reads AAGVIQSPRHLIKEKRETATLKCYPIPRHDTVYWYQQGPGQDPQFLISFYEKMQSDKGSIPDRFSAQQFSDYHSELNMSSLELGDSALYFCASSLRQGDGYIFGSGTRLTVV.

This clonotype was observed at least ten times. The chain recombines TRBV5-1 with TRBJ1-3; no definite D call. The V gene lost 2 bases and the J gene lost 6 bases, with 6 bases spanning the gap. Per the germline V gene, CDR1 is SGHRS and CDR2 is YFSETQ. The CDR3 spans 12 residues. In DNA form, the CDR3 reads TGCGCCAGCAGCTTACCCGAAAACACCATATATTTT. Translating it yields CASSLPENTIYF.

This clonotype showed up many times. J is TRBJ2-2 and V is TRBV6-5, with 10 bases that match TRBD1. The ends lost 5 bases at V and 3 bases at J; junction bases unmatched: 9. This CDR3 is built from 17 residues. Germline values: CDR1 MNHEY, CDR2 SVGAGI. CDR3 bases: TGTGCCAGCAGTCAACCGGGACAGGGGTTGGACACCGGGGAGCTGTTTTTT. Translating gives CASSQPGQGLDTGELFF.

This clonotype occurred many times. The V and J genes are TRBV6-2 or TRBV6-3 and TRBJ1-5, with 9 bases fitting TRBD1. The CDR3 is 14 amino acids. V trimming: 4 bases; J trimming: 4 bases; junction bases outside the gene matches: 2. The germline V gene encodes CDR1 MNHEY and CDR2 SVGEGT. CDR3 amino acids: CASSWTGVNQPQHF. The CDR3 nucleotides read TGTGCCAGCAGTTGGACAGGGGTTAATCAGCCCCAGCATTTT.

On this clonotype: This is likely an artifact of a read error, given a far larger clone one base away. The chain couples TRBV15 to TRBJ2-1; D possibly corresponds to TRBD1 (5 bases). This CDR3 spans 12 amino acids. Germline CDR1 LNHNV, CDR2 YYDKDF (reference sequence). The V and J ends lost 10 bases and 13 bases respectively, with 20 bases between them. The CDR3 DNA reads TGTGCCAGCCGAGCAGGGCTTACTAACCAGTTCTTC. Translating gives CASRAGLTNQFF.

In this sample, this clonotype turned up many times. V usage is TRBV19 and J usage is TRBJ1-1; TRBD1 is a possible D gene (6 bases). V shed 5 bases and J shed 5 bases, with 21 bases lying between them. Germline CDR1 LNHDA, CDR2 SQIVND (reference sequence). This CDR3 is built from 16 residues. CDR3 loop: CASSPGGTRGATEAFF. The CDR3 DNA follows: TGTGCCAGTAGTCCCGGGGGTACCAGGGGAGCTACTGAAGCTTTCTTT.

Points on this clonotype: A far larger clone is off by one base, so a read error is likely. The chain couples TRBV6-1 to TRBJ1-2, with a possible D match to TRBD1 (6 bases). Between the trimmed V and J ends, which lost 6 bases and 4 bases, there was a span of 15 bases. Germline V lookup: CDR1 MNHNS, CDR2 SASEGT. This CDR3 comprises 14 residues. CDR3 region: CASRSGQTRYGYTF. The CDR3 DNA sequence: TGTGCCAGCAGATCAGGACAGACCCGCTATGGCTACACCTTC.

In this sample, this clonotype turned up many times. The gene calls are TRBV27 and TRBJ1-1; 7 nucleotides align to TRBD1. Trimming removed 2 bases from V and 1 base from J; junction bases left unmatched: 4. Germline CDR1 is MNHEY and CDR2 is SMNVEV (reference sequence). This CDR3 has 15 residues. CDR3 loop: CASSLRQGGNTEAFF. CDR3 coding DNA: TGTGCCAGCAGTTTAAGGCAGGGGGGGAACACTGAAGCTTTCTTT.

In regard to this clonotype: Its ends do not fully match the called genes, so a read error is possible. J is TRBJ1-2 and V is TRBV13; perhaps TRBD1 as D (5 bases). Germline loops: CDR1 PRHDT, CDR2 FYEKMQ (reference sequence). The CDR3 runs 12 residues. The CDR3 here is CASSRGNYDYTF. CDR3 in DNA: TGTGCCAGCAGCCGGGGGAACTATGACTACACCTTC.

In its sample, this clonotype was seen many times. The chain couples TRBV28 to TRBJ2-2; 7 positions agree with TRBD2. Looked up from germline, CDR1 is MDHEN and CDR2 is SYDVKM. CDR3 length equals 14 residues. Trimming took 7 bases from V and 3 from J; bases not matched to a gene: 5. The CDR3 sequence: CASTGDYYTGELFF. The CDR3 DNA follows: TGTGCCAGCACCGGGGACTACTACACCGGGGAGCTGTTTTTT.

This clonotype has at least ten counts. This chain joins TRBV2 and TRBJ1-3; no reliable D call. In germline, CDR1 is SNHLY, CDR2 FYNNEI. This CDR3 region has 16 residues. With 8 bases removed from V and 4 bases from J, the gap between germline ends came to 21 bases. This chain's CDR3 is CASRLRVPLAGNTIYF. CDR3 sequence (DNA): TGTGCCAGCCGGCTCCGGGTCCCACTCGCCGGAAACACCATATATTTT.

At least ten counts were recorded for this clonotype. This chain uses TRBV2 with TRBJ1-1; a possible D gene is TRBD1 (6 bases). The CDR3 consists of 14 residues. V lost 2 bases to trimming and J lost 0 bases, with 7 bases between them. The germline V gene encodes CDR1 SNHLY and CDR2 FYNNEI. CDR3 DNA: TGTGCCAGCAGTGAAACAGGGATGAACACTGAAGCTTTCTTT. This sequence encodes CASSETGMNTEAFF.

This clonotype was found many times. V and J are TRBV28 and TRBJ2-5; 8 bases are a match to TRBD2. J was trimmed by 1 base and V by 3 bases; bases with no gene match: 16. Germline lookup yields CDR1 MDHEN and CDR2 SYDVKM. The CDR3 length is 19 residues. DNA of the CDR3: TGTGCCAGCAGTTTCCCTTTAGCGCTAGCGGGTACTGTCCAAGAGACCCAGTACTTC. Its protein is CASSFPLALAGTVQETQYF.

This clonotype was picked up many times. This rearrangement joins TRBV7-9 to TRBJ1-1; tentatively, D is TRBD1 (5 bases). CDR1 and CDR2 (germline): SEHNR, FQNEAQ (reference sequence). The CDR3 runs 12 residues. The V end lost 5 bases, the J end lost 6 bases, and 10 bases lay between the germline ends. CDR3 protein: CASSLAGAEAFF. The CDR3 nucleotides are TGTGCCAGCAGCCTGGCGGGGGCTGAAGCTTTCTTT.

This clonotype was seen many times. The CDR3: CSATGLAGRDNTGELFF. The CDR3 coding sequence is TGCAGTGCTACGGGACTAGCGGGAAGAGATAACACCGGGGAGCTGTTTTTT. The V and J genes are TRBV20-1 and TRBJ2-2, with TRBD2 identical over 13 bases. V was pared by 4 bases and J by 2 bases, with 7 bases of the junction left unmatched. This CDR3 spans 17 amino acids. In germline, CDR1 is DFQATT, CDR2 SNEGSKA (reference sequence).

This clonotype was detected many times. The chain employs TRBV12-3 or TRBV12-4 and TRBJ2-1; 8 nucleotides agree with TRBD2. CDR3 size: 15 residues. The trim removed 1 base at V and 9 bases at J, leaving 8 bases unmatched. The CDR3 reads CASSLGREGRGEQFF. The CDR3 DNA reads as TGTGCCAGCAGTTTAGGACGGGAGGGCCGGGGTGAGCAGTTCTTC.

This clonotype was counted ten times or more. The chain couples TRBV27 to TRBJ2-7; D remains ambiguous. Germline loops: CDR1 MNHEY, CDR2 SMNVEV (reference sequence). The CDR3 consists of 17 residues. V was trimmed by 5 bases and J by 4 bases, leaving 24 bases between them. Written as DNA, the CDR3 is TGTGCCAGCAGTCAAACATCAGGAGACTTTTCTAAATACGAGCAGTACTTC. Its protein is CASSQTSGDFSKYEQYF.

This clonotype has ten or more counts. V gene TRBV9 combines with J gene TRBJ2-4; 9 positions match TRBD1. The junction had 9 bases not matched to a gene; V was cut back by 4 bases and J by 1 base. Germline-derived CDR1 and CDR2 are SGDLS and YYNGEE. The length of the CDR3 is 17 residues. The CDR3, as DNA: TGTGCCAGCAGCTACGGACAGGGGACGGGGGCCAAAAACATTCAGTACTTC. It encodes CASSYGQGTGAKNIQYF.

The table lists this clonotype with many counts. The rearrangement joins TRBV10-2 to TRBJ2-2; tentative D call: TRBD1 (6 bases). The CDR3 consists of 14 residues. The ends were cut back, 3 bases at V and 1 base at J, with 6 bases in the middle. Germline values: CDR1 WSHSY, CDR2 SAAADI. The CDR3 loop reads CASSEQGNTGELFF. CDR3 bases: TGCGCCAGCAGTGAACAGGGGAACACCGGGGAGCTGTTTTTT.

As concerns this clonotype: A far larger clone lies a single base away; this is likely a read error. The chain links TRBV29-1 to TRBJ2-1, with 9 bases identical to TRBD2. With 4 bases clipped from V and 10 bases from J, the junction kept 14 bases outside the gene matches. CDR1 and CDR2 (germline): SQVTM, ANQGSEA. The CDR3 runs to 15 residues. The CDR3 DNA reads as TGCAGCGTTGTCGCTAGCGGGGTTGGGTCCTACGAGCAGTTCTTC. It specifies CSVVASGVGSYEQFF.

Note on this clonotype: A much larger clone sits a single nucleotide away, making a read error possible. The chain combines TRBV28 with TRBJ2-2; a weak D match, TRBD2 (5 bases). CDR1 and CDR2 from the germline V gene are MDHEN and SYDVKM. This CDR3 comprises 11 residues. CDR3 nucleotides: TGTGCCAGCAGTTTCCCCGGGGAGCCGTTTTTT. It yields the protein CASSFPGEPFF.

The CDR3 protein is CASSQVSTSGRYEQYF. In DNA form, the CDR3 reads TGCGCCAGCAGCCAAGTATCGACTAGCGGCCGCTACGAGCAGTACTTC. The chain employs TRBV4-1 and TRBJ2-7, with 9 bases that match TRBD2. The V gene's germline CDR1 is MGHRA and CDR2 YSYEKL. The CDR3 length is 16 residues. With 1 base clipped from V and 3 bases from J, the junction kept 7 bases outside the gene matches.

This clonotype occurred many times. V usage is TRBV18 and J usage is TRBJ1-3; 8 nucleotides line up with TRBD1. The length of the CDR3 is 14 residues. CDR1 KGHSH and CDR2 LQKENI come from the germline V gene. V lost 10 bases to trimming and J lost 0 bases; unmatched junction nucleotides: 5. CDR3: CATRTGSSGNTIYF. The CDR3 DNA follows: TGTGCCACCAGGACAGGGAGCTCTGGAAACACCATATATTTT.

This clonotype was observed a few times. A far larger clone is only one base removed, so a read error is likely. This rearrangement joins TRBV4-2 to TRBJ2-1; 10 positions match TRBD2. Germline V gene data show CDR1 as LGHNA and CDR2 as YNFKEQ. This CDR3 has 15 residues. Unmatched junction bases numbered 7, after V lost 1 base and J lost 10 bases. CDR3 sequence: CASSQGLAGAYEQFF. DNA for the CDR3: TGTGCCAGCAGCCAAGGCCTAGCGGGAGCCTACGAGCAGTTCTTC.

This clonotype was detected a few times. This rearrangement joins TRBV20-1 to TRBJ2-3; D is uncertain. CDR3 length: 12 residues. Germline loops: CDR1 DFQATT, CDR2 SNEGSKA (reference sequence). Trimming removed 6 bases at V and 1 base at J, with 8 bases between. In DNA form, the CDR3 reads TGCAGTGCCCACCGGGGCACAGATACGCAGTATTTT. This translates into CSAHRGTDTQYF.

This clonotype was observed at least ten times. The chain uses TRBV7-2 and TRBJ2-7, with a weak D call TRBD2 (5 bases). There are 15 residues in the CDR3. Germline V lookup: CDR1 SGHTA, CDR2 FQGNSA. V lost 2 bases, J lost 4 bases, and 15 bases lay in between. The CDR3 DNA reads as TGTGCCAGCAGCTTACAGAGCGGATACCTATACGAGCAGTACTTC. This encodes CASSLQSGYLYEQYF.

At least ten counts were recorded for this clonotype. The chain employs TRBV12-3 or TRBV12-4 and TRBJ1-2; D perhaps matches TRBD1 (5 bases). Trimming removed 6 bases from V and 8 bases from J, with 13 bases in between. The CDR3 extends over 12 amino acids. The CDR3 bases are TGTGCCAGCAGCCCCCAGGGAAGGGGCTACACCTTC. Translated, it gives CASSPQGRGYTF.

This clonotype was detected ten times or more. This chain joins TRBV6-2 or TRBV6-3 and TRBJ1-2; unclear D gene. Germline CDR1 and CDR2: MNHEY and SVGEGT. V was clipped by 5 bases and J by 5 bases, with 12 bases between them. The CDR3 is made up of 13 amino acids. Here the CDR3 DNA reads TGTGCCAGCAGTGAGGACCTGGGATATGGCTACACCTTC. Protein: CASSEDLGYGYTF.

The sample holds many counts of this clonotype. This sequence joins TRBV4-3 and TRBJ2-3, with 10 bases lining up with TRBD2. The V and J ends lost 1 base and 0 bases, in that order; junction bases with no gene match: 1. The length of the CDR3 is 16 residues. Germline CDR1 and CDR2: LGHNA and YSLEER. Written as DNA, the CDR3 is TGCGCCAGCAGCCAAGCTAGCGGGAGTAGCACAGATACGCAGTATTTT. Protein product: CASSQASGSSTDTQYF.